This is a list of T cell receptor beta chains from one sample in a study of cytomegalovirus exposure and HLA in healthy donors. Data came from immunoSEQ multiplex PCR; TCRdb stores just in-frame clones and leaves some out. This specimen shows tens of thousands of clones; the ten leading clones hold approximately 10%. The material sequenced was PBMCs. These receptors came from a woman aged 50 to 60 in good health and CMV-seropositive. Both conserved end residues are part of each CDR3. Each record gives: CDR3 DNA, CDR3 protein, V gene, D gene, J gene. A D gene is named only where the DNA matches it firmly.

CDR3nt: TGTGCCAGCCTGGGAAACGGTCAGGGCTATGGCTACACCTTC
CDR3aa: CASLGNGQGYGYTF
v_gene: TRBV28
d_gene: -
j_gene: TRBJ1-2

CDR3nt: TGTGCCAGCAGTTTGGGCGCCTTGGAGCAGTACTTC
CDR3aa: CASSLGALEQYF
v_gene: TRBV28
d_gene: -
j_gene: TRBJ2-7

CDR3nt: TGTGCCAGCAGTCCGGACAGGGCACTCGAGCAGTACTTC
CDR3aa: CASSPDRALEQYF
v_gene: TRBV14
d_gene: TRBD1
j_gene: TRBJ2-7

CDR3nt: TGTGCCAGCAGCCTGACAGGGAGAGGGACTGAAGCTTTCTTT
CDR3aa: CASSLTGRGTEAFF
v_gene: TRBV7-2
d_gene: TRBD1
j_gene: TRBJ1-1

CDR3nt: TGTGCCAGCAGCTTAATACTAGCGGGCGGCGATACGCAGTATTTT
CDR3aa: CASSLILAGGDTQYF
v_gene: TRBV7-2
d_gene: TRBD2
j_gene: TRBJ2-3

CDR3nt: TGTGCCAGCAGCACGACTAGCGGGGGGCTTAGCTCCTACAATGAGCAGTTCTTC
CDR3aa: CASSTTSGGLSSYNEQFF
v_gene: TRBV7-9
d_gene: TRBD2
j_gene: TRBJ2-1

CDR3nt: TGTGCCAGCAGCTTGGTACGCGGGAGGGCCTTGGAGCAGTTCTTC
CDR3aa: CASSLVRGRALEQFF
v_gene: TRBV5-6
d_gene: TRBD2
j_gene: TRBJ2-1

CDR3nt: TGTGCCAGCAGTTATGCGCCGTCCGGCACAGATACGCAGTATTTT
CDR3aa: CASSYAPSGTDTQYF
v_gene: TRBV6-5
d_gene: -
j_gene: TRBJ2-3

CDR3nt: TGTGCCTGGAGGGCCCGGGACAGGGGTGTGTTAGCTGAAGCTTTCTTT
CDR3aa: CAWRARDRGVLAEAFF
v_gene: TRBV30
d_gene: TRBD1
j_gene: TRBJ1-1

CDR3nt: TGTGCCTGGAGCTCCGGGACAGGGGGCTACTATAATTCACCCCTCCACTTT
CDR3aa: CAWSSGTGGYYNSPLHF
v_gene: TRBV30
d_gene: TRBD1
j_gene: TRBJ1-6

CDR3nt: TGTGCCAGCAGCGTAGGCCCTCTCCACACAACAAACACCATATATTTT
CDR3aa: CASSVGPLHTTNTIYF
v_gene: TRBV9
d_gene: -
j_gene: TRBJ1-3

CDR3nt: TGCGCCAGCAGCCAAGATGTCGGTTCCGCTGGAAACACCATATATTTT
CDR3aa: CASSQDVGSAGNTIYF
v_gene: TRBV4-3
d_gene: -
j_gene: TRBJ1-3

CDR3nt: TGTGCCAGCAGCTTGAGCCGTTACGGCTATGGCTACACCTTC
CDR3aa: CASSLSRYGYGYTF
v_gene: TRBV5-4
d_gene: -
j_gene: TRBJ1-2

CDR3nt: TGCGCCAGCAGCCTATCGGGACAGATGAACACTGAAGCTTTCTTT
CDR3aa: CASSLSGQMNTEAFF
v_gene: TRBV4-1
d_gene: TRBD1
j_gene: TRBJ1-1

CDR3nt: TGTGCCAGCAGTTCCCTAACCGGACAGGGGGTGAACACTGAAGCTTTCTTT
CDR3aa: CASSSLTGQGVNTEAFF
v_gene: TRBV25-1
d_gene: TRBD1
j_gene: TRBJ1-1

CDR3nt: TGTGCCAGCTCAACTCGACAGGGGGGAAACACCATATATTTT
CDR3aa: CASSTRQGGNTIYF
v_gene: TRBV18
d_gene: TRBD1
j_gene: TRBJ1-3

CDR3nt: TGTGCCAGCAGTTTACGGGCGCAGGGGGCCCCTGAAGCTTTCTTT
CDR3aa: CASSLRAQGAPEAFF
v_gene: TRBV28
d_gene: TRBD1
j_gene: TRBJ1-1

CDR3nt: TGCGCCAGCAGCTTGGGACAGATTCCTTCCTACGAGCAGTACTTC
CDR3aa: CASSLGQIPSYEQYF
v_gene: TRBV5-1
d_gene: -
j_gene: TRBJ2-7

CDR3nt: TGTGCCAGCAGTGAATGGGACAGGTCCTACGAGCAGTACTTC
CDR3aa: CASSEWDRSYEQYF
v_gene: TRBV25-1
d_gene: TRBD1
j_gene: TRBJ2-7

CDR3nt: TGTGCCAGTAGTATTATTCGGGGAGAGACCCAGTACTTC
CDR3aa: CASSIIRGETQYF
v_gene: TRBV19
d_gene: -
j_gene: TRBJ2-5

CDR3nt: TGTGCCAGCAGCTACGATGGACTTCCTAGCGGTGGCTACACCTTC
CDR3aa: CASSYDGLPSGGYTF
v_gene: TRBV7-3
d_gene: -
j_gene: TRBJ1-2

CDR3nt: TGTGCCAGCAGTTTATTTAGCTCTGGGGCCAACGTCCTGACTTTC
CDR3aa: CASSLFSSGANVLTF
v_gene: TRBV27
d_gene: -
j_gene: TRBJ2-6

CDR3nt: TGTGCCAGCTCACTACGACCGGGACAGCCCTACGAGCAGTACTTC
CDR3aa: CASSLRPGQPYEQYF
v_gene: TRBV18
d_gene: TRBD1
j_gene: TRBJ2-7

CDR3nt: TGTGCCAGCAGCCACCGGACAGGGGGCACGGAGACCCAGTACTTC
CDR3aa: CASSHRTGGTETQYF
v_gene: TRBV11-2
d_gene: TRBD1
j_gene: TRBJ2-5

CDR3nt: TGTGCCAGTAGGGACAATCGCAATCAGCCCCAGCATTTT
CDR3aa: CASRDNRNQPQHF
v_gene: TRBV19
d_gene: -
j_gene: TRBJ1-5

CDR3nt: TGTGCCAGCAGGACGGACATTGGACAGCATTTT
CDR3aa: CASRTDIGQHF
v_gene: TRBV28
d_gene: -
j_gene: TRBJ1-5

CDR3nt: TGTGCCAGCAGTTTTGGGACTGGGACTGGAGCCCAGTACTTC
CDR3aa: CASSFGTGTGAQYF
v_gene: TRBV28
d_gene: -
j_gene: TRBJ2-5

CDR3nt: TGCGCCAGCAGCCAAGATTTGACAGGGCTGATCTATGGCTACACCTTC
CDR3aa: CASSQDLTGLIYGYTF
v_gene: TRBV4-3
d_gene: TRBD1
j_gene: TRBJ1-2

CDR3nt: TGCGCCAGCAGTGACGTTATAGGGACAGGGCATAATTCACCCCTCCACTTT
CDR3aa: CASSDVIGTGHNSPLHF
v_gene: TRBV10-1
d_gene: TRBD1
j_gene: TRBJ1-6

CDR3nt: TGCGCCAGCAGCTTGGACAGGGGAAACACCATATATTTT
CDR3aa: CASSLDRGNTIYF
v_gene: TRBV5-1
d_gene: -
j_gene: TRBJ1-3

CDR3nt: TGTGCCAGCTCACTGAATAGCGGGAGTAACAATGAGCAGTTCTTC
CDR3aa: CASSLNSGSNNEQFF
v_gene: TRBV18
d_gene: TRBD2
j_gene: TRBJ2-1

CDR3nt: TGTGCCACCAGCAGAGAATGGAGGAGCACGACCACAGATACGCAGTATTTT
CDR3aa: CATSREWRSTTTDTQYF
v_gene: TRBV15
d_gene: -
j_gene: TRBJ2-3

CDR3nt: TGTGCCAGCAGTTTAGTTGCGCGGACAGATACGCAGTATTTT
CDR3aa: CASSLVARTDTQYF
v_gene: TRBV28
d_gene: -
j_gene: TRBJ2-3

CDR3nt: TGTGCCAGCAGCTTGGACTTCAGGACTAGCGGGTTTGGCACAGATACGCAGTATTTT
CDR3aa: CASSLDFRTSGFGTDTQYF
v_gene: TRBV5-4
d_gene: TRBD2
j_gene: TRBJ2-3

CDR3nt: TGTGCCAGCAGAATTCAGGGGGCGTTAGATTCACCCCTCCACTTT
CDR3aa: CASRIQGALDSPLHF
v_gene: TRBV6-1
d_gene: TRBD1
j_gene: TRBJ1-6

CDR3nt: TGCGCCAGCAGTGCCGCATTCACTGAGCGGGGGAGCACAGATACGCAGTATTTT
CDR3aa: CASSAAFTERGSTDTQYF
v_gene: TRBV10-2
d_gene: TRBD2
j_gene: TRBJ2-3

CDR3nt: TGTGCCAGCAGTTTGGGCACACCAGGACTAGCGGGAGTGGATGAGCAGTTCTTC
CDR3aa: CASSLGTPGLAGVDEQFF
v_gene: TRBV27
d_gene: TRBD2
j_gene: TRBJ2-1

CDR3nt: TGTGCCAGCAGCTTGCGCGCCCCGGGCTATGGCTACACCTTC
CDR3aa: CASSLRAPGYGYTF
v_gene: TRBV5-6
d_gene: -
j_gene: TRBJ1-2

CDR3nt: TGTGCCAGCAGTCCCCATAGCACAGATACGCAGTATTTT
CDR3aa: CASSPHSTDTQYF
v_gene: TRBV27
d_gene: -
j_gene: TRBJ2-3

CDR3nt: TGCAGCGTTGAAAGAGTAGCGGGGGGGCCGGGGGAGACCCAGTACTTC
CDR3aa: CSVERVAGGPGETQYF
v_gene: TRBV29-1
d_gene: TRBD2
j_gene: TRBJ2-5

CDR3nt: TGCGCCAGCAGCTTGGTGGCAGGGTTGTATGAGCAGTTCTTC
CDR3aa: CASSLVAGLYEQFF
v_gene: TRBV5-1
d_gene: -
j_gene: TRBJ2-1